These 25 T cell receptor beta chains originate from one sample sequenced in a study of blood T cell repertoires in COVID-19. Profiled with immunoSEQ multiplex PCR; TCRdb holds only in-frame clones, not every one. The sample includes roughly 240,000 clones, 70% to 90% of them seen just once. Sequencing was performed on PBMCs or T cells enriched from blood (not recorded which). These receptors were taken from a man aged 45 to 65 who had been exposed to COVID-19.

V and J are TRBV27 and TRBJ2-7, with TRBD2 as a possible D gene (6 bases). Germline CDR1 MNHEY, CDR2 SMNVEV (reference sequence). CDR3 length: 14 residues. The V gene lost 6 bases and the J gene lost 7 bases, with 19 bases spanning the gap. The CDR3, as DNA: TGTGCCAGCAGGCCTGGCTCGGTGGCGGGGGAGCAGTACGTC. Protein product: CASRPGSVAGEQYV.

This sequence joins TRBV5-1 and TRBJ1-5; D gene unclear. The CDR3 runs to 15 residues. V was clipped by 0 bases and J by 2 bases, with 9 bases between them. Germline lookup yields CDR1 SGHRS and CDR2 YFSETQ. This CDR3 is CASSLVPGGNQPQHF. Written as DNA, the CDR3 is TGCGCCAGCAGCTTGGTTCCCGGTGGCAATCAGCCCCAGCATTTT.

The gene calls are TRBV3-1 (or the pseudogene TRBV3-2) and TRBJ1-1; 7 nucleotides agree with TRBD1. With V trimmed by 4 bases and J by 8 bases, 1 base remained unmatched. CDR3 length: 11 residues. Germline lookup yields CDR1 LGHDT and CDR2 YNNKEL (reference sequence). The CDR3 DNA reads as TGTGCCAGCAGCCTGACAGGGGAAGCTTTCTTT. This translates into CASSLTGEAFF.

Note on this clone: The junction and the germline gene differ at one end; a read error may be behind it. The chain recombines TRBV19 with TRBJ2-3; 9 bases agree with TRBD2. This CDR3 contains 14 residues. Germline assignment: CDR1 LNHDA and CDR2 SQIVND (reference sequence). The CDR3 sequence: CASSIGTSRDTQYF. CDR3 in DNA: TGTGCCAGTAGTATTGGGACTAGCAGAGATACGCAGTATTTT.

The sample holds one count of this clone. This chain's CDR3 is CASRKTGVNGYTF. Here the CDR3 DNA reads TGTGCCAGTAGAAAGACAGGGGTGAATGGCTACACCTTC. The rearrangement links TRBV19 to TRBJ1-2; the match to TRBD1 covers 8 bases. The V segment lost 6 bases and the J segment 6 bases; nucleotides outside the gene matches: 6. Germline V CDR1 and CDR2: LNHDA, SQIVND (reference sequence). The CDR3 runs 13 residues.

This sequence joins TRBV14 and TRBJ2-5; the D is unclear. V was trimmed by 4 bases and J by 2 bases, leaving 8 bases between them. Germline V gene lookup returns CDR1 SGHDN and CDR2 FVKESK. This CDR3 spans 13 amino acids. In DNA form, the CDR3 reads TGTGCCAGCAGCCGGTTCCTACAAGAGACCCAGTACTTC. Amino acid sequence: CASSRFLQETQYF. Full variable domain (missing parts from reference TRBV14 and TRBJ2-5): EAGVTQFPSHSVIEKGQTVTLRCDPISGHDNLYWYRRVMGKEIKFLLHFVKESKQDESGMPNNRFLAERTGGTYSTLKVQPAELEDSGVYFCASSRFLQETQYFGPGTRLLVL.

The chain recombines TRBV5-4 with TRBJ2-1; 7 bases map to TRBD1. This CDR3 comprises 15 residues. Germline V gives CDR1 SGHNT, CDR2 YYREEE (reference sequence). The J segment lost 1 base and the V segment lost 4 bases, leaving 5 bases of the junction unmatched. The DNA of the CDR3 is TGTGCCAGCAGCGAAACAGGGGAATCCTACAATGAGCAGTTCTTC. Amino acid sequence: CASSETGESYNEQFF.

This chain uses TRBV6-5 with TRBJ1-1; D gene unclear. Trimming cost V 4 bases and J 7 bases, with 13 bases left between them. CDR3 length: 13 residues. The germline CDR1 and CDR2 sequences are MNHEY and SVGAGI. The CDR3 bases are TGTGCCAGCAGTTCTACCCAGGCTGATGAAGCTTTCTTT. Translated, it gives CASSSTQADEAFF.

The chain has TRBV5-1 and TRBJ2-3, with a possible D match to TRBD1 (5 bases). The V gene lost 0 bases and the J gene lost 5 bases, with 10 bases spanning the gap. CDR3 size: 14 residues. The germline gives CDR1 SGHRS, CDR2 YFSETQ. This CDR3 is CASSLAQGVDTQYF. CDR3 sequence (DNA): TGCGCCAGCAGCTTGGCCCAGGGTGTAGATACGCAGTATTTT.

V gene TRBV5-4 combines with J gene TRBJ1-2, with D perhaps TRBD1 (6 bases). The germline V gene has CDR1 SGHNT and CDR2 YYREEE (reference sequence). The CDR3 consists of 15 residues. The ends were cut back, 4 bases at V and 3 bases at J, with 16 bases in the middle. Written as DNA, the CDR3 is TGTGCCAGCAGCGGAAGGACAGTTTTTGACTATGGCTACACCTTC. This gives the protein CASSGRTVFDYGYTF.

This chain uses TRBV28 with TRBJ1-1, with 7 positions matching TRBD1. J gave up 3 bases and V 7 bases, and 11 bases lay outside the gene matches. Germline V gene lookup returns CDR1 MDHEN and CDR2 SYDVKM. There are 15 residues in the CDR3. The CDR3 protein is CASNSVQGGHTEAFF. In nucleotides, the CDR3 is TGTGCCAGCAATTCGGTTCAGGGGGGACACACTGAAGCTTTCTTT. The full variable domain, with the rest looked up from reference TRBV28 and TRBJ1-1, is DVKVTQSSRYLVKRTGEKVFLECVQDMDHENMFWYRQDPGLGLRLIYFSYDVKMKEKGDIPEGYSVSREKKERFSLILESASTNQTSMYLCASNSVQGGHTEAFFGQGTRLTVV.

The J gene is TRBJ2-1, the V gene TRBV4-1; maybe TRBD2 (6 bases). V was clipped by 4 bases and J by 0 bases, with 13 bases between them. From germline, CDR1 is MGHRA and CDR2 YSYEKL. The CDR3 is made up of 16 amino acids. CDR3 DNA sequence: TGCGCCAGCAGCCGCGGGACCCCGAGCTCCTACAATGAGCAGTTCTTC. Translating it yields CASSRGTPSSYNEQFF.

This chain connects TRBV6-5 to TRBJ1-2, with D perhaps TRBD1 (5 bases). V was pared by 7 bases and J by 0 bases, with 12 bases between. The CDR3 has 14 residues. Germline CDR1 is MNHEY and CDR2 is SVGAGI. The chain's CDR3 is CASIPTATNYGYTF. CDR3 nucleotide sequence: TGTGCCAGCATCCCGACAGCTACTAACTATGGCTACACCTTC.

This chain joins TRBV2 and TRBJ1-6; the match to TRBD1 covers 8 bases. After removal of 6 bases from V and 6 bases from J, the junction contained 4 bases not matched to a gene. The CDR3 extends over 14 amino acids. Germline CDR1 and CDR2: SNHLY and FYNNEI. The CDR3 here is CASRGQGGNSPLHF. The CDR3 DNA reads TGTGCCAGCAGAGGACAGGGAGGTAATTCACCCCTCCACTTT. Filled out from reference TRBV2 and TRBJ1-6, the complete variable domain reads EPEVTQTPSHQVTQMGQEVILRCVPISNHLYFYWYRQILGQKVEFLVSFYNNEISEKSEIFDDQFSVERPDGSNFTLKIRSTKLEDSAMYFCASRGQGGNSPLHFGNGTRLTVT.

This chain links TRBV7-2 with TRBJ1-2, with unresolved D. The CDR3 runs 14 residues. Germline CDR1 and CDR2: SGHTA and FQGNSA. The V and J ends lost 8 bases and 4 bases respectively, with 17 bases between them. The CDR3 loop is CASSLTSGSYGYTF. The CDR3 DNA follows: TGTGCCAGCTCCCTCACTAGCGGAAGCTATGGCTACACCTTC.

The chain has TRBV5-4 and TRBJ2-5; 13 positions agree with TRBD2. The germline V gene has CDR1 SGHNT and CDR2 YYREEE (reference sequence). The CDR3 loop spans 18 amino acids. The V segment lost 3 bases and the J segment 0 bases; nucleotides outside the gene matches: 8. This chain's CDR3 is CASSWGLAGIGNQETQYF. Written as DNA, the CDR3 is TGTGCCAGCAGCTGGGGACTAGCGGGAATAGGGAACCAAGAGACCCAGTACTTC.

The V gene is TRBV4-1, the J gene TRBJ1-5; 10 positions agree with TRBD1. The CDR3 is made up of 15 amino acids. Looked up from germline, CDR1 is MGHRA and CDR2 is YSYEKL. V trimming: 2 bases; J trimming: 7 bases; junction bases outside the gene matches: 5. The CDR3 nucleotides read TGCGCCAGCAGCCAATCGGGACAGGGGAGCCAGCCCCAGCATTTT. It is translated as CASSQSGQGSQPQHF.

The rearrangement joins TRBV5-1 to TRBJ2-5; weak D call: TRBD2 (5 bases). V shed 0 bases and J shed 7 bases, with 13 bases lying between them. Germline V lookup: CDR1 SGHRS, CDR2 YFSETQ. The CDR3 is made up of 14 amino acids. The CDR3 here is CASSLEGSGGTQYF. DNA for the CDR3: TGCGCCAGCAGCTTGGAGGGCTCTGGAGGGACCCAGTACTTC.

The chain carries TRBV7-3 and TRBJ2-2; the D is unclear. The germline gives CDR1 SGHTA, CDR2 FQGTGA. Between the trimmed V and J ends, which lost 2 bases and 5 bases, there was a span of 9 bases. The CDR3 is 14 amino acids. The CDR3 protein is CASSLGARTGELFF. The CDR3 DNA is TGTGCCAGCAGCTTAGGAGCGCGTACCGGGGAGCTGTTTTTT. Supplemented by reference TRBV7-3 and TRBJ2-2, the full variable domain reads GAGVSQTPSNKVTEKGKYVELRCDPISGHTALYWYRQSLGQGPEFLIYFQGTGAADDSGLPNDRFFAVRPEGSVSTLKIQRTERGDSAVYLCASSLGARTGELFFGEGSRLTVL.

The chain uses TRBV9 and TRBJ2-2; TRBD2 matches 7 bases. The junction had 6 bases not matched to a gene; V was cut back by 2 bases and J by 5 bases. Germline CDR1 SGDLS, CDR2 YYNGEE. The length of the CDR3 is 15 residues. In DNA form, the CDR3 reads TGTGCCAGCAGCGTTGCGGCGGGAGAAACCGGGGAGCTGTTTTTT. It specifies CASSVAAGETGELFF.

The chain is built from TRBV24-1 and TRBJ1-1; 7 bases align to TRBD1. CDR1 is KGHDR, CDR2 SFDVKD, per germline. The V and J ends lost 3 bases and 4 bases, in that order; junction bases with no gene match: 4. The CDR3 length is 14 residues. The CDR3 here is CATSDLRGITEAFF. The CDR3 nucleotides read TGTGCCACCAGTGATCTCAGGGGGATCACTGAAGCTTTCTTT.

The rearrangement links TRBV27 to TRBJ2-1; weak D call: TRBD2 (6 bases). The V gene lost 6 bases and the J gene lost 0 bases, with 15 bases spanning the gap. Germline CDR1 and CDR2: MNHEY and SMNVEV (reference sequence). The CDR3 has 16 amino acids. Here the CDR3 DNA reads TGTGCCAGCAGGCCCATAGCGGCAAGCTCCTACAATGAGCAGTTCTTC. Translation: CASRPIAASSYNEQFF.

The chain carries TRBV5-1 and TRBJ1-1; D call uncertain. The CDR3 consists of 14 residues. Deletions cut 1 base from V and 1 base from J, with 8 bases between. In germline, CDR1 is SGHRS, CDR2 YFSETQ. The CDR3 nucleotides are TGCGCCAGCAGCTTGATTACGGGGAACACTGAAGCTTTCTTT. Encoded protein: CASSLITGNTEAFF.

This chain links TRBV5-1 with TRBJ1-2; 8 nucleotides agree with TRBD1. There are 19 residues in the CDR3. V dropped 5 bases and J dropped 4; count of bases not matched to a gene: 22. Germline CDR1 SGHRS, CDR2 YFSETQ. For the CDR3, the DNA is TGCGCCAGCAGGCGTTTTAAGGGGCCAGGGGGCGAGCTGATCTATGGCTACACCTTC. Translation: CASRRFKGPGGELIYGYTF.

The chain couples TRBV7-3 to TRBJ1-2; TRBD1 matches at 9 bases. Germline assignment: CDR1 SGHTA and CDR2 FQGTGA. J gave up 8 bases and V 1 base, and 2 bases lay outside the gene matches. The CDR3 spans 13 residues. The CDR3 DNA sequence: TGTGCCAGCAGCTTAAGACAGGGGGGAGGCTACACCTTC. Its translation: CASSLRQGGGYTF.